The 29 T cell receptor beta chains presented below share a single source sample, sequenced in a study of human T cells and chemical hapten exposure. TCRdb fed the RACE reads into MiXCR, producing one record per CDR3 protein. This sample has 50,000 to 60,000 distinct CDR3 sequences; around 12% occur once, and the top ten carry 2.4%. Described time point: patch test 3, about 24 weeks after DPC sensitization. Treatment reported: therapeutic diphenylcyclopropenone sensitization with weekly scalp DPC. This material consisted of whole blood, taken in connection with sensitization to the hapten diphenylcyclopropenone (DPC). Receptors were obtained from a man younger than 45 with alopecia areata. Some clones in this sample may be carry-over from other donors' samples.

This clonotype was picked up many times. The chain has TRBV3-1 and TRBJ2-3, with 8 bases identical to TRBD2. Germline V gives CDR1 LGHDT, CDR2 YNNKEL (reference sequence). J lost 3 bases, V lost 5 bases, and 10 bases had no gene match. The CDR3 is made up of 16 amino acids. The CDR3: CASSERGGLRTDTQYF. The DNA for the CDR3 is TGTGCCAGCAGCGAACGCGGGGGGCTCAGAACAGATACGCAGTATTTT.

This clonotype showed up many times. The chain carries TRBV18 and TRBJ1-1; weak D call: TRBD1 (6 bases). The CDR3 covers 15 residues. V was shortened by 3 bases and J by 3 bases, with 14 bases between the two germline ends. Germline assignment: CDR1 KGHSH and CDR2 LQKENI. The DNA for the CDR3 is TGTGCCAGCTCACCCAAGACAGGACCCTACACTGAAGCTTTCTTT. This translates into CASSPKTGPYTEAFF.

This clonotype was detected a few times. The CDR3 sequence is CASSQVPGHTNTEAFF. The CDR3 nucleotides are TGTGCCAGCAGCCAAGTGCCGGGACATACGAACACTGAAGCTTTCTTT. The V gene is TRBV4-2, the J gene TRBJ1-1; D is possibly TRBD1 (6 bases). The CDR3 extends over 16 amino acids. V lost 1 base and J 1 base, leaving 13 bases between the germline ends. From germline, CDR1 is LGHNA and CDR2 YNFKEQ.

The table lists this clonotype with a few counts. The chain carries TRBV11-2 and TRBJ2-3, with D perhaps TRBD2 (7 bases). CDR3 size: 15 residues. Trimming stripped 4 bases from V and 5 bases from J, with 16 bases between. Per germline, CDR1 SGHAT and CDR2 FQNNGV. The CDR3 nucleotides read TGTGCCAGCAGCTCCCGGCCGGGGGGCAAAGATACGCAGTATTTT. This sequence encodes CASSSRPGGKDTQYF.

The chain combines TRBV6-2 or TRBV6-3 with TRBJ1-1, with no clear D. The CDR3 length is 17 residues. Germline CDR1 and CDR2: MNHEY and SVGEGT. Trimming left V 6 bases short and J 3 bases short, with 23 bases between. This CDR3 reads CASRSPAGPDSHTEAFF. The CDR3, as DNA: TGTGCCAGCAGAAGCCCCGCAGGTCCGGATTCCCACACTGAAGCTTTCTTT.

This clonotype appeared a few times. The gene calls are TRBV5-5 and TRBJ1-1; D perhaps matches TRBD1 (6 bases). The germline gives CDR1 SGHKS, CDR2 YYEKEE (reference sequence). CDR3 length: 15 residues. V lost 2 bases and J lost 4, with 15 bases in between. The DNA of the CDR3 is TGTGCCAGCAGCTTCAGCAGGGGTCGGGTCACTGAAGCTTTCTTT. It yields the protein CASSFSRGRVTEAFF.

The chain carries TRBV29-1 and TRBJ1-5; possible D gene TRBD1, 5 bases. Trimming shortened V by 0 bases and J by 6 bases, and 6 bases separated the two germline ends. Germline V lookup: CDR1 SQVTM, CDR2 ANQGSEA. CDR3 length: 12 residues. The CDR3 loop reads CSVEDQGQPQHF. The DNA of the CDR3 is TGCAGCGTTGAAGATCAGGGTCAGCCCCAGCATTTT.

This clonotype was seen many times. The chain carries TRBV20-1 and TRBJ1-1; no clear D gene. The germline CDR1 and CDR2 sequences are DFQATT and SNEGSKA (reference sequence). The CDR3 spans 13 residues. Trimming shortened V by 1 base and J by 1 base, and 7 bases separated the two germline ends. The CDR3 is CSARGVSNTEAFF. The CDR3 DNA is TGCAGTGCTAGAGGGGTTTCGAACACTGAAGCTTTCTTT.

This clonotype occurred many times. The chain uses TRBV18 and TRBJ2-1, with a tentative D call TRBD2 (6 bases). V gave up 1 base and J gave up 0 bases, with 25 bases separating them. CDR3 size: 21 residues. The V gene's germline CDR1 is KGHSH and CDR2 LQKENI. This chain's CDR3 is CASSPLKAPTREISSYNEQFF. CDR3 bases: TGTGCCAGCTCACCACTTAAGGCCCCGACGCGGGAAATTTCCTCCTACAATGAGCAGTTCTTC.

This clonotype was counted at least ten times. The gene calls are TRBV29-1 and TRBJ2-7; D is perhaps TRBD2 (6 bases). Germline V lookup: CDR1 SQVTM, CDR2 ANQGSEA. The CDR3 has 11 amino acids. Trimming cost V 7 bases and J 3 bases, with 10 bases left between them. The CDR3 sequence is CSGGEFYEQYF. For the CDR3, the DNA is TGCAGCGGGGGGGAATTCTACGAGCAGTACTTC.

The chain's CDR3 is CSAKFRDRNQPQHF. CDR3 coding DNA: TGCAGTGCTAAATTCCGGGACAGAAATCAGCCCCAGCATTTT. V is TRBV20-1 and J is TRBJ1-5; 7 bases map to TRBD1. The V gene end was trimmed by 4 bases and the J gene end by 4 bases; junction bases not matched to a gene: 7. Germline-derived CDR1 and CDR2 are DFQATT and SNEGSKA (reference sequence). CDR3 length: 14 residues.

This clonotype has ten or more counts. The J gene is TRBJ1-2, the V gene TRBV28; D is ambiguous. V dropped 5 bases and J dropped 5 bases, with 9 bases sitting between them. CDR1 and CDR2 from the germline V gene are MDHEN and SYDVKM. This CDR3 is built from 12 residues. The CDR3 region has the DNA TGTGCCAGCAGTGTCGGAGAGTATGGCTACACCTTC. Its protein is CASSVGEYGYTF.

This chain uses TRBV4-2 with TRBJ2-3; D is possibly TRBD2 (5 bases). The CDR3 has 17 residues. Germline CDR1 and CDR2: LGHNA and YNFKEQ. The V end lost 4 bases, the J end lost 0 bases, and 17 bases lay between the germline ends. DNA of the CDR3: TGTGCCAGCAGCCTCCAATGGCGCGGAGGAAGCACAGATACGCAGTATTTT. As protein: CASSLQWRGGSTDTQYF.

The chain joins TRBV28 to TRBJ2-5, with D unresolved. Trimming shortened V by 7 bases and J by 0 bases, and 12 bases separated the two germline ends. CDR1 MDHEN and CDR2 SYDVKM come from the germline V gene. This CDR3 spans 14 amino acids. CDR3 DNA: TGTGCCAGCATGGGGTCCCGGTACCAAGAGACCCAGTACTTC. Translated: CASMGSRYQETQYF. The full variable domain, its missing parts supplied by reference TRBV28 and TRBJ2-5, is DVKVTQSSRYLVKRTGEKVFLECVQDMDHENMFWYRQDPGLGLRLIYFSYDVKMKEKGDIPEGYSVSREKKERFSLILESASTNQTSMYLCASMGSRYQETQYFGPGTRLLVL.

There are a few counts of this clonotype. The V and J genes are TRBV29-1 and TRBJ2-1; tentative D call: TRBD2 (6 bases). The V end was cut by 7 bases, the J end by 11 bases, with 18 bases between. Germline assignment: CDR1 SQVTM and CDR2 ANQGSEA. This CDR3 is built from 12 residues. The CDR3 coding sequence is TGCAGCGCTTTTCGGGGGATAGAGAAGCAGTTCTTC. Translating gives CSAFRGIEKQFF.

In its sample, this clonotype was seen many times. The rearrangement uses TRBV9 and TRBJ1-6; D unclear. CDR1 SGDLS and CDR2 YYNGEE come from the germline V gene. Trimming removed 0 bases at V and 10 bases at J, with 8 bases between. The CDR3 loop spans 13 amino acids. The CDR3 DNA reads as TGTGCCAGCAGCGTAGGGGAGAGGTCACCCCTCCACTTT. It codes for CASSVGERSPLHF.

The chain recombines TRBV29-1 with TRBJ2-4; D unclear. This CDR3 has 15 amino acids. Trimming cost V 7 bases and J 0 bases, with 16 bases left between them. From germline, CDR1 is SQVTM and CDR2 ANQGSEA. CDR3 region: CSAGILGVAKNIQYF. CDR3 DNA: TGCAGCGCCGGAATTCTTGGGGTAGCCAAAAACATTCAGTACTTC.

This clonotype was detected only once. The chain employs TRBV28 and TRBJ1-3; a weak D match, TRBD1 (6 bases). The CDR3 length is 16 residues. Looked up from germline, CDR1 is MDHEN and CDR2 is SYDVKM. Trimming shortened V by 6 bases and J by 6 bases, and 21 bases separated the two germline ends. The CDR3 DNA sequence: TGTGCCAGCAGAACCCCGCGGGGGGCGGTTGAAAACACCATATATTTT. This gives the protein CASRTPRGAVENTIYF.

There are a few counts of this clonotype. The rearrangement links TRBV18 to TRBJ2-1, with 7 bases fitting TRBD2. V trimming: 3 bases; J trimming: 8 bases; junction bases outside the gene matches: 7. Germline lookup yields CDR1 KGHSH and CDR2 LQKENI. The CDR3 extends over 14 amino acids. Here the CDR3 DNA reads TGTGCCAGCTCACCCGGGACGGCGGGGGATGAGCAGTTCTTC. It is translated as CASSPGTAGDEQFF.

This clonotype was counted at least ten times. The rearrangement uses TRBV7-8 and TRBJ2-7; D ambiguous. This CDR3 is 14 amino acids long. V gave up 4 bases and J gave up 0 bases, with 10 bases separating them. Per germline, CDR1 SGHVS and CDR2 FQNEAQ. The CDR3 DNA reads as TGTGCCAGCAGCTCAAAACAGCTCTCCTACGAGCAGTACTTC. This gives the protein CASSSKQLSYEQYF.

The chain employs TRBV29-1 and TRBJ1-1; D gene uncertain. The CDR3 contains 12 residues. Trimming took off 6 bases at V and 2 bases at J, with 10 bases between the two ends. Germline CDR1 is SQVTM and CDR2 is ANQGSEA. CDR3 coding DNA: TGCAGCGTCCTACTAGGAAACACTGAAGCTTTCTTT. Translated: CSVLLGNTEAFF.

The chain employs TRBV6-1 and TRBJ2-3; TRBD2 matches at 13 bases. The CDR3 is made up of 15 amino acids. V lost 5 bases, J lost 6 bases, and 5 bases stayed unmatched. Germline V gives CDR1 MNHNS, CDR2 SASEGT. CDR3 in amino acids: CASSPPGLAGDTQYF. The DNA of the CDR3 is TGTGCCAGCAGTCCCCCGGGACTAGCGGGGGATACGCAGTATTTT.

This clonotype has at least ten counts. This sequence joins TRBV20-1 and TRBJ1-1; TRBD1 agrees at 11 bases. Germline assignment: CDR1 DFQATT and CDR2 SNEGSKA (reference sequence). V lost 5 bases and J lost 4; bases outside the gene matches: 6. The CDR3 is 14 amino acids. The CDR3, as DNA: TGCAGTGCTGAAAGAGGACAGGGGGCCACTGAAGCTTTCTTT. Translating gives CSAERGQGATEAFF.

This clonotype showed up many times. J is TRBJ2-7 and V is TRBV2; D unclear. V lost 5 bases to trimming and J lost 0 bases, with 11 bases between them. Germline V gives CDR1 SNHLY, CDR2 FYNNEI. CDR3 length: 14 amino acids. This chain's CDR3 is CASSSLRRSYEQYF. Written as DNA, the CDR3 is TGTGCCAGCAGTTCCTTGCGACGCTCCTACGAGCAGTACTTC. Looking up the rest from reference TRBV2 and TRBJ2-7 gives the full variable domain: EPEVTQTPSHQVTQMGQEVILRCVPISNHLYFYWYRQILGQKVEFLVSFYNNEISEKSEIFDDQFSVERPDGSNFTLKIRSTKLEDSAMYFCASSSLRRSYEQYFGPGTRLTVT.

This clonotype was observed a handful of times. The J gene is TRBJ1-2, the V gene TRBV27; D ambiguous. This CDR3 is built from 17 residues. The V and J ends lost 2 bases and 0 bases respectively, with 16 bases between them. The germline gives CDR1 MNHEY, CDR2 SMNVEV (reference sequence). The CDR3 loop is CASSLRAPATTNYGYTF. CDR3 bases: TGTGCCAGCAGTTTAAGGGCGCCAGCTACCACTAACTATGGCTACACCTTC.

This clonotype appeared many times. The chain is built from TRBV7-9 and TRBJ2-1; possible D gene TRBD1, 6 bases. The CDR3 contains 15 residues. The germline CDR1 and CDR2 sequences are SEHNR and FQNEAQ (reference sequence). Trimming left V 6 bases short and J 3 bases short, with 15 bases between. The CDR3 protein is CASSSPGVNYNEQFF. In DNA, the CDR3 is TGTGCCAGCAGTTCTCCAGGGGTGAACTACAATGAGCAGTTCTTC.

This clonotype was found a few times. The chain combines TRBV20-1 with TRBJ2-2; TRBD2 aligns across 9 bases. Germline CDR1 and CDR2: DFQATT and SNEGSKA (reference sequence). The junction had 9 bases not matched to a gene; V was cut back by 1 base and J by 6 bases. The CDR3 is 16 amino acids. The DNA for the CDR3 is TGCAGTGCTAGAGTGGAACCTAGCGGGATAGCCGGGGAGCTGTTTTTT. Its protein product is CSARVEPSGIAGELFF.

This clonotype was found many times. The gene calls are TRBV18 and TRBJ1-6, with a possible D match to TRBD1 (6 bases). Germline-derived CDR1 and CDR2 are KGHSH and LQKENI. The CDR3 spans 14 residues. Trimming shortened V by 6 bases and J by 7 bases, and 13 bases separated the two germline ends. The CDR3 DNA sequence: TGTGCCAGCTCGAGCGCACAGGGAAATTCACCCCTCCACTTT. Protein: CASSSAQGNSPLHF.

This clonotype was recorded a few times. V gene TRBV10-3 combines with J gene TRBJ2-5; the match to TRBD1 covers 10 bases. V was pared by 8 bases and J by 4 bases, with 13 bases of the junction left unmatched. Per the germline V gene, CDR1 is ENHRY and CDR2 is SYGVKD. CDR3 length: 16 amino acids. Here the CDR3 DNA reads TGTGCCATCTCCGACTCGCGGGGACAGGGGACAGAGACCCAGTACTTC. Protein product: CAISDSRGQGTETQYF.